These 8 T cell receptor beta chains originate from one sample sequenced in a study of vaccination effects on CD4 cells after COVID-19. Their recognized antigens are unknown. TCRdb's copy holds only in-frame clones and misses some; the assay was immunoSEQ multiplex PCR. Of around 50,000 clones detected, less than 85% appear once; the ten largest clones hold 5.5% to 8%. A roughly 10-day culture period preceded the isolation of CD4+ T cells. Each person got two doses of an mRNA SARS-CoV-2 vaccine, BNT162b2 or mRNA-1273. The sample here was CD4+ T cells from PBMCs cultured without peptide, taken after COVID-19 vaccination. The source is a human donor who received a COVID-19 vaccine.

The chain recombines TRBV18 with TRBJ2-7; no clear D. The ends were cut back, 1 base at V and 0 bases at J, with 13 bases in the middle. The CDR3 extends over 16 amino acids. The V gene's germline CDR1 is KGHSH and CDR2 LQKENI. This chain's CDR3 is CASSPLIPSSSYEQYF. The CDR3 coding sequence is TGTGCCAGCTCACCACTTATCCCGAGTAGCTCCTACGAGCAGTACTTC.

In its sample, this clone was seen once. The genes are TRBV21-1 and TRBJ1-1. TRBV21-1 represents a pseudogene. The CDR3 is 16 amino acids. The CDR3 here is CASTPPGGASGTEAFF. DNA for the CDR3: TGTGCCAGCACTCCACCGGGGGGGGCTAGTGGTACTGAAGCTTTCTTT.

The gene calls are TRBV6-5 and TRBJ1-2; TRBD1 matches 8 bases. The CDR3 totals 14 residues. The ends lost 6 bases at V and 5 bases at J; junction bases unmatched: 8. CDR1 is MNHEY, CDR2 SVGAGI, per germline. The CDR3 region has the DNA TGTGCCAGCAGCCTCGGACAGGGACATTATGGCTACACCTTC. It translates to CASSLGQGHYGYTF.

The genes are TRBV20-1 and TRBJ2-7; the D is unclear. Germline V gives CDR1 DFQATT, CDR2 SNEGSKA (reference sequence). Between the trimmed V and J ends, which lost 2 bases and 7 bases, there was a span of 9 bases. The CDR3 contains 11 residues. The CDR3 reads CSARILVEQYF. Here the CDR3 DNA reads TGCAGTGCTAGAATACTCGTGGAGCAGTACTTC.

This clone appeared once. This chain links TRBV7-2 with TRBJ2-1, with TRBD2 identical over 12 bases. The CDR3 length is 17 residues. After removal of 7 bases from V and 12 bases from J, the junction contained 19 bases not matched to a gene. Germline CDR1 and CDR2: SGHTA and FQGNSA. As DNA, the CDR3 is TGTGCCAGCACTCTGGTAGCGACTAGCGGGAGAGGATCGGTGCAGTTCTTC. Encoded protein: CASTLVATSGRGSVQFF.

J is TRBJ1-4 and V is TRBV5-4; 9 bases map to TRBD1. This CDR3 contains 15 residues. V was clipped by 6 bases and J by 8 bases; unmatched bases: 11. Looked up from germline, CDR1 is SGHNT and CDR2 is YYREEE (reference sequence). CDR3 DNA sequence: TGTGCCAGCACCTACTCCGGGACAGGGCTGGAAAAACTGTTTTTT. Encoded protein: CASTYSGTGLEKLFF.

The gene calls are TRBV9 and TRBJ1-2; D gene uncertain. This CDR3 region has 12 residues. CDR1 is SGDLS, CDR2 YYNGEE, per germline. V was clipped by 3 bases and J by 3 bases, with 6 bases between them. CDR3 sequence: CASSGVDYGYTF. The CDR3 DNA reads as TGTGCCAGCAGCGGGGTTGACTATGGCTACACCTTC.

Concerning this clone itself: The sample has other DNA sequences that encode this CDR3 too. This chain links TRBV30 with TRBJ1-5; weak D call: TRBD1 (5 bases). With 0 bases removed from V and 5 bases from J, the gap between germline ends came to 8 bases. From germline, CDR1 is GTSNPN and CDR2 SVGIG (reference sequence). The length of the CDR3 is 13 residues. CDR3 residues: CAWSVGVDQPQHF. The DNA of the CDR3 is TGTGCCTGGAGTGTAGGGGTGGATCAGCCCCAGCATTTT.